The clone carrying this T cell receptor beta chain has a single count. Its antigen is currently unknown. The data stem from a study of T cells in Graves' hyperthyroidism and ophthalmopathy. Whole-study findings and limits: Ophthalmopathy was told apart from stable hyperthyroidism by a 13 V-J model. Blood shared most expanded thyroid clonotypes above 0.001. Ophthalmopathy was model-predicted a median approximately 6.4 months pre-onset.

The CDR3 runs to 14 residues. Germline V gene data show CDR1 as SQVTM and CDR2 as ANQGSEA. The germline V and J ends were trimmed by 5 bases and 5 bases, with 19 bases remaining between them. Researchers amplified the TCR beta CDR3 regions from RNA transcripts. First-round RT-PCR targeting the TCR CDR3 was performed with the HTBI primer set. One entry per CDR3 protein, called by TCRdb with MiXCR from the multiplex PCR reads. The repertoire holds around 600,000 distinct CDR3 sequences, approximately 42% seen once, with less than 9.5% in the top ten. Any patient presenting with uncontrolled infection, other autoimmune disease, pregnancy or lactation was left out.

Material for sequencing was peripheral blood or thyroid tissue (not recorded which). The receptor comes from an adult man with Graves' disease, either hyperthyroidism or ophthalmopathy (not recorded which). This chain joins TRBV29-1 and TRBJ2-7; tentatively, D is TRBD1 or TRBD2 (5 bases each). CDR3 in amino acids: CSVIEPRGEDEQYF. CDR3 DNA: TGCAGCGTTATCGAGCCTAGGGGAGAAGACGAGCAGTACTTC.